What follows are 13 T cell receptor beta chains derived from one specimen sequenced in a study of cytomegalovirus exposure and HLA in healthy donors. Primers included in the PCR were 60 Vbeta and 13 Jbeta primers. Using immunoSEQ multiplex PCR, the repertoire was profiled, and TCRdb retains in-frame clones only, with some absent. The data show 100,000 or so clones, with 62% seen just once and approximately 5.8% held by the top ten. Sequencing was done on a sample of PBMCs. These receptors all stem from a woman between 25 and 40 years old in good health and CMV-seropositive.

The rearrangement joins TRBV5-4 to TRBJ1-2; the match to TRBD1 covers 7 bases. The CDR3 sequence is 14 residues long. Germline trimming cut 4 bases from V and 5 bases from J; bases unmatched to any gene: 8. CDR1 is SGHNT and CDR2 is YYREEE in the germline V gene (reference sequence). The CDR3 loop is CASSPRQGWYGYTF. CDR3 coding DNA: TGTGCCAGCAGCCCGAGACAGGGCTGGTATGGCTACACCTTC.

This sequence joins TRBV6-4 and TRBJ2-1; 11 positions match TRBD1. Germline V gives CDR1 MRHNA, CDR2 SNTAGT. This CDR3 region has 16 residues. With 5 bases clipped from V and 3 bases from J, the junction kept 6 bases outside the gene matches. In nucleotides, the CDR3 is TGTGCCAGCAGTACCCGGGGGACAGGGGGCTACAATGAGCAGTTCTTC. As protein: CASSTRGTGGYNEQFF.

The gene calls are TRBV2 and TRBJ2-7; TRBD1 matches 9 bases. The germline CDR1 and CDR2 sequences are SNHLY and FYNNEI. V lost 5 bases, J lost 4 bases, and 6 bases stayed unmatched. CDR3 size: 14 residues. The CDR3 nucleotides are TGTGCCAGCAGTAACGGACAGGGGCAGTACGAGCAGTACTTC. Translated: CASSNGQGQYEQYF.

The chain uses TRBV18 and TRBJ1-1, with TRBD1 matching over 7 bases. Germline CDR1 and CDR2: KGHSH and LQKENI. The length of the CDR3 is 14 residues. The V segment lost 6 bases and the J segment 3 bases; nucleotides outside the gene matches: 7. The CDR3 reads CASSQKQGYTEAFF. For the CDR3, the DNA is TGTGCCAGCTCCCAGAAACAGGGGTACACTGAAGCTTTCTTT.

This rearrangement joins TRBV6-1 to TRBJ1-1; 7 bases map to TRBD1. There are 11 residues in the CDR3. Per germline, CDR1 MNHNS and CDR2 SASEGT. Trimming cost V 8 bases and J 11 bases; bases outside gene matches: 8. The CDR3 sequence: CASWITGDAFF. CDR3 nucleotide sequence: TGTGCCAGCTGGATAACAGGGGATGCTTTCTTT.

The DNA for the CDR3 is TGTGCCAGTAGTATAGGGTACAGGGGCAGCAATCAGCCCCAGCATTTT. Translated: CASSIGYRGSNQPQHF. V gene TRBV19 combines with J gene TRBJ1-5; the match to TRBD1 covers 7 bases. J was trimmed by 1 base and V by 1 base; bases with no gene match: 4. Germline lookup yields CDR1 LNHDA and CDR2 SQIVND (reference sequence). This CDR3 spans 16 amino acids.

The chain carries TRBV2 and TRBJ2-1, with TRBD1 matching over 7 bases. The CDR3 loop spans 15 amino acids. The V gene's germline CDR1 is SNHLY and CDR2 FYNNEI. V shed 6 bases, J shed 1 base, and the junction held 6 bases outside the gene matches. CDR3 nucleotide sequence: TGTGCCAGCAGGATGGGACAGACATCCTACAATGAGCAGTTCTTC. Encoded protein: CASRMGQTSYNEQFF.

As for this clone: An end of the junction does not agree with germline; a read error may underlie this. The J gene is TRBJ1-2, the V gene TRBV19; weak D call: TRBD1 (5 bases). The CDR3 length is 14 residues. CDR1 is LNHDA, CDR2 SQIVND, per germline (reference sequence). The CDR3 loop reads CASSITWQGDGYPF. CDR3 in DNA: TGTGCCAGTAGTATAACCTGGCAGGGCGACGGCTACCCCTTC.

This clone has more than one count but fewer than ten. This chain links TRBV14 with TRBJ1-5, with a possible D match to TRBD1 (6 bases). CDR3 length: 14 amino acids. The V and J ends lost 4 bases and 3 bases respectively, with 10 bases between them. Germline lookup yields CDR1 SGHDN and CDR2 FVKESK. DNA for the CDR3: TGTGCCAGCAGCCTGACAGGACTCAATCAGCCCCAGCATTTT. Its translation: CASSLTGLNQPQHF. Full variable domain (remainder filled in from reference TRBV14 and TRBJ1-5): EAGVTQFPSHSVIEKGQTVTLRCDPISGHDNLYWYRRVMGKEIKFLLHFVKESKQDESGMPNNRFLAERTGGTYSTLKVQPAELEDSGVYFCASSLTGLNQPQHFGDGTRLSIL.

This clone has more than one count but fewer than ten. A junction end diverges from the germline sequence, so it may reflect a read error. This chain uses TRBV6-1 with TRBJ1-1; 7 bases are shared with TRBD1. Germline CDR1 reads MNHNS; CDR2 reads SASEGT. The CDR3 is made up of 12 amino acids. CDR3 in amino acids: CATSAGGTEAFF. For the CDR3, the DNA is TGTGCCACCAGTGCAGGGGGGACTGAAGCTTTCTTT.

CDR3 in DNA: TGTGCCAGCAGCACAGGGTTGGCTGGAAACACCATATATTTT. Encoded protein: CASSTGLAGNTIYF. The chain carries TRBV11-3 and TRBJ1-3; possibly TRBD1 for D (6 bases). The CDR3 is 14 residues long. Germline CDR1 reads SGHNT; CDR2 reads YENEEA. Deletions cut 5 bases from V and 2 bases from J, with 10 bases between.

V is TRBV7-9 and J is TRBJ1-1; D unresolved. V lost 5 bases and J 1 base, leaving 17 bases between the germline ends. The CDR3 has 16 amino acids. Germline lookup yields CDR1 SEHNR and CDR2 FQNEAQ (reference sequence). Here the CDR3 reads CASSQSPGKSNTEAFF. The CDR3 DNA sequence: TGTGCCAGCAGCCAATCCCCGGGGAAATCGAACACTGAAGCTTTCTTT.

The table lists this clone with a few counts. The genes are TRBV10-2 and TRBJ2-2; the match to TRBD1 covers 11 bases. With V trimmed by 8 bases and J by 6 bases, 2 bases remained unmatched. Germline V lookup: CDR1 WSHSY, CDR2 SAAADI. The CDR3 runs 13 residues. DNA of the CDR3: TGCGCCAGCGGGGGACAGGGGGCCGGGGAGCTGTTTTTT. It encodes CASGGQGAGELFF.